This T cell receptor beta chain was documented in a study of shared clonotypes between healthy human individuals. V lost 3 bases and J 4 bases, leaving 10 bases between the germline ends. CDR3 length: 13 amino acids. CDR1 and CDR2 (germline): ENHRY, SYGVKD. Sequencing was performed with immunoSEQ multiplex PCR; in TCRdb, only in-frame clones are kept and a portion is missing. The data hold some 2.4 million clones, with roughly 93% observed a single time. The donors were adults (healthy and HIV-negative) with no recent acute infections or vaccinations. All participating donors were Caucasian adults from Nashville, Tennessee. A word on this clone: Other nucleotide sequences in the sample specify the same CDR3.

The chain links TRBV10-3 to TRBJ2-7, with TRBD2 as a possible D gene (5 bases). Sequencing used naive CD4+ T cells from PBMCs. Described subset: CD45RA+ positively selected. This receptor was obtained from a young man in good health. Some clones in this sample may be carry-over from other donors' samples. For the CDR3, the DNA is TGTGCCATCAGTGAAGGAGGCACATACGAGCAGTACTTC. It specifies CAISEGGTYEQYF.